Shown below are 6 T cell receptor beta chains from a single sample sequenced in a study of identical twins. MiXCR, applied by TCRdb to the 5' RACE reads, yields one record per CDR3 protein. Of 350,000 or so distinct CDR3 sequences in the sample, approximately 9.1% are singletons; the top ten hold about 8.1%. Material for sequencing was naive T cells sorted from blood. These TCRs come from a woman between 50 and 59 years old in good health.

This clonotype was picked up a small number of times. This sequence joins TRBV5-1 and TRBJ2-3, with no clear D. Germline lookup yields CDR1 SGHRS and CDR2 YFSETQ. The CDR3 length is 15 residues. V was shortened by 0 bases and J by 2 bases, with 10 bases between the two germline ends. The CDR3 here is CASSLATTNTDTQYF. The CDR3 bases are TGCGCCAGCAGCTTGGCCACGACGAACACAGATACGCAGTATTTT. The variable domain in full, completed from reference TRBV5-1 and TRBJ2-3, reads KAGVTQTPRYLIKTRGQQVTLSCSPISGHRSVSWYQQTPGQGLQFLFEYFSETQRNKGNFPGRFSGRQFSNSRSEMNVSTLELGDSALYLCASSLATTNTDTQYFGPGTRLTVL.

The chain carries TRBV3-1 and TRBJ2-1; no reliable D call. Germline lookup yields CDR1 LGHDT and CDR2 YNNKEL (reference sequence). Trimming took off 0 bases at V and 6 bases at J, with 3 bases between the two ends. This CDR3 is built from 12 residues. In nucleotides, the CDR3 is TGTGCCAGCAGCCAAGATTTCAATGAGCAGTTCTTC. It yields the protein CASSQDFNEQFF.

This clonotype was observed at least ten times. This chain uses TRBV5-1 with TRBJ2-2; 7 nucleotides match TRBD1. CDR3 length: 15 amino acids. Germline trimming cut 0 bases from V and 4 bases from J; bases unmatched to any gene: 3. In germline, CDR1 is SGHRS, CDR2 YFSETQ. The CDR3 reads CASSLVTGSTGELFF. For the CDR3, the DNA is TGCGCCAGCAGCTTGGTGACAGGGTCCACCGGGGAGCTGTTTTTT.

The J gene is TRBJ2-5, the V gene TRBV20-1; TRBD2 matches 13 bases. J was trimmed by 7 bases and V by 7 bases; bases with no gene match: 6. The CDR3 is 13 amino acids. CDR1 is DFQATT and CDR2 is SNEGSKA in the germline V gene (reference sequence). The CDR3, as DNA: TGCAGTGGCGGACTAGCGGGAGCGGGGACCCAGTACTTC. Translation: CSGGLAGAGTQYF.

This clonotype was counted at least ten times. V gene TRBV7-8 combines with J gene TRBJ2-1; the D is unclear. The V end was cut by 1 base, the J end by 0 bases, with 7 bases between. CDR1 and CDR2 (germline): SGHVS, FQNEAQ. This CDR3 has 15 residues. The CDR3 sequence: CASSLVQDSYNEQFF. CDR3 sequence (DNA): TGTGCCAGCAGCTTAGTCCAGGACTCCTACAATGAGCAGTTCTTC.

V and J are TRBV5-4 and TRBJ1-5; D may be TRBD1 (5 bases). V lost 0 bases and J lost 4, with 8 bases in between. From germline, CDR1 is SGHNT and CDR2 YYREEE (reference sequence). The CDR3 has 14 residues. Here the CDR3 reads CASSLAEGNQPQHF. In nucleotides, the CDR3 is TGTGCCAGCAGCTTGGCGGAGGGGAATCAGCCCCAGCATTTT.